Below, 8 T cell receptor beta chains from the same sample are listed, as sequenced in a study of post-analysis software for immune sequencing data. Overall study results and limits: In patients, roughly 5 TRBV segments were more frequent than in controls, with TRBV5-6, TRBV5-1 and TRBV20-1 among them.

Built from TCR beta cDNA, the libraries had unique molecular identifiers in them. TCRdb re-called the PCR reads with MiXCR, one entry per CDR3 protein. Among about 460,000 distinct CDR3 sequences listed, roughly 45% were seen once. The antigens for these receptors are not known. The source material was blood. The receptors come from a girl aged 5-17 years with multiple sclerosis.

The chain uses TRBV5-1 and TRBJ2-3; the D is unclear. The CDR3 is 15 residues long. From germline, CDR1 is SGHRS and CDR2 YFSETQ. Trimming cost V 2 bases and J 0 bases, with 10 bases left between them. The CDR3 spells CASSFDMASTDTQYF. CDR3 nucleotides: TGCGCCAGCAGCTTCGACATGGCTAGCACAGATACGCAGTATTTT.

This clonotype appeared a few times. The CDR3 coding sequence is TGTGCCAGCAGCTCTAGCGGGAACCAAGAGACCCAGTACTTC. It encodes CASSSSGNQETQYF. The chain has TRBV7-9 and TRBJ2-5; 9 bases are shared with TRBD2. Germline V gives CDR1 SEHNR, CDR2 FQNEAQ (reference sequence). The CDR3 extends over 14 amino acids. V shed 4 bases and J 0 bases; nucleotides not matched to a gene: 0.

As DNA, the CDR3 is TGTGCCAGCAGCTTCCTACTAGCGGGAGGCCCCTACGAGCAGTACTTC. Amino acids: CASSFLLAGGPYEQYF. The chain carries TRBV7-8 and TRBJ2-7; TRBD2 matches at 12 bases. This CDR3 is built from 16 residues. V trimming: 3 bases; J trimming: 2 bases; junction bases outside the gene matches: 5. Germline CDR1 reads SGHVS; CDR2 reads FQNEAQ.

In its sample, this clonotype was seen a few times. This sequence joins TRBV4-1 and TRBJ2-3; possibly TRBD2 for D (6 bases). CDR3 length: 17 residues. V lost 0 bases and J 0 bases, leaving 13 bases between the germline ends. Per the germline V gene, CDR1 is MGHRA and CDR2 is YSYEKL. The CDR3 DNA reads as TGCGCCAGCAGCCAAGAATGGCCGGGAGTGAGCACAGATACGCAGTATTTT. This translates into CASSQEWPGVSTDTQYF.

This chain uses TRBV3-1 with TRBJ2-7; 12 positions agree with TRBD2. This CDR3 has 16 amino acids. Germline V gene lookup returns CDR1 LGHDT and CDR2 YNNKEL (reference sequence). Trimming cost V 3 bases and J 0 bases; bases outside gene matches: 3. The CDR3 DNA follows: TGTGCCAGCAGCCACACGACTAGCGGGAGCTCCTACGAGCAGTACTTC. Translating it yields CASSHTTSGSSYEQYF.

The CDR3 DNA sequence: TGTGCCAGCAGTTCGCGCTCACGGACCAGGAACTCACCCCTCCACTTT. This encodes CASSSRSRTRNSPLHF. This rearrangement joins TRBV6-2 or TRBV6-3 to TRBJ1-6; no firm D call. This CDR3 comprises 16 residues. CDR1 is MNHEY, CDR2 SVGEGT, per germline. V lost 4 bases and J 10 bases, leaving 20 bases between the germline ends.

The V gene is TRBV7-2, the J gene TRBJ2-1; D is uncertain. Germline values: CDR1 SGHTA, CDR2 FQGNSA. CDR3 size: 13 residues. The V gene lost 0 bases and the J gene lost 7 bases, with 7 bases spanning the gap. This chain's CDR3 is CASSLALRNEQFF. CDR3 DNA: TGTGCCAGCAGCTTAGCTCTTCGGAATGAGCAGTTCTTC.

The rearrangement uses TRBV6-2 or TRBV6-3 and TRBJ1-2; no firm D call. Germline V lookup: CDR1 MNHEY, CDR2 SVGEGT. The CDR3 is 13 residues long. Trimming took 4 bases from V and 7 from J, leaving 13 bases between them. This CDR3 reads CASSSREGSGYTF. As DNA, the CDR3 is TGTGCCAGCAGTTCCCGGGAGGGCTCTGGCTACACCTTC.